This TCR beta chain was found in a study of CD8 T cells in Susac syndrome. It was with random hexamers that roughly 0.5 to 1 ug RNA was reverse transcribed. TCRdb reprocessed the immunoSEQ multiplex PCR reads via MiXCR and lists one record per CDR3 protein. The table lists 100,000 to 150,000 distinct CDR3 sequences, around 95% of them singletons. The CDR3 loop spans 15 amino acids. CDR1 and CDR2 (germline): MDHEN, SYDVKM. Trimming took 3 bases from V and 8 from J; bases not matched to a gene: 12. The patients with Susac syndrome were individuals who fulfilled the recently defined diagnostic criteria for disease that was either definite or probable. Through negative isolation, CD4+ and CD8+ T cells were obtained, while TEMRA cells were enriched using FACS.

The clonotype was recovered from a human donor with Susac syndrome. The chain couples TRBV28 to TRBJ1-2, with 7 bases identical to TRBD1. The sample consisted of CD8+ T cells from PBMCs. In DNA form, the CDR3 reads TGTGCCAGCAGTTTCGTTAGAGGGGGCAGAAGCGGCTACACCTTC. Translating it yields CASSFVRGGRSGYTF.